A few counts support the clone carrying this T cell receptor (beta chain). The antigen is not known. These data are taken from a study of blood T cells in healthy people across ages. Study outcomes and limitations: Total diversity from one million sequenced T cells was likely underestimated.

A second PCR of roughly 7 to 11 cycles used a sample-barcoded 5' primer and a J-beta primer mix. TCRdb passed the 5' RACE reads through MiXCR, listing each CDR3 protein once. The repertoire holds over a million distinct CDR3 sequences, 40% to 50% seen once, with around 8% in the top ten. Germline V gene lookup returns CDR1 KGHSH and CDR2 LQKENI. The CDR3 extends over 14 amino acids. The J segment lost 3 bases and the V segment lost 3 bases, leaving 2 bases of the junction unmatched. Sample: blood. The source is a woman aged 18-30 years in good health. The V call is TRBV18, the J call TRBJ2-1, with TRBD1 identical over 7 bases. The CDR3 DNA reads as TGTGCCAGCTCACCCAACAGGGGCTACAATGAGCAGTTCTTC. This codes for CASSPNRGYNEQFF.